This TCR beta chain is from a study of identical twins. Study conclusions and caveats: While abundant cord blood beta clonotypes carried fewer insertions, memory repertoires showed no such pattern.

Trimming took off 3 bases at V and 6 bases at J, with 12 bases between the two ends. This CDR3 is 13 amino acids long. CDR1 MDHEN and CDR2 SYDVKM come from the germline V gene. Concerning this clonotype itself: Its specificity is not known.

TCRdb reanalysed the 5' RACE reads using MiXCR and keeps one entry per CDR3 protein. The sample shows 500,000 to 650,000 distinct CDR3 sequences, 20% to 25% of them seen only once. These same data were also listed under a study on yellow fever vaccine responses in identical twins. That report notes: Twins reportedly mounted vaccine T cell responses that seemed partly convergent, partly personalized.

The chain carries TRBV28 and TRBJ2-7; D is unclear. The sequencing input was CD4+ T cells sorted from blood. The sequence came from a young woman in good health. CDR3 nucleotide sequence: TGTGCCAGCAGTTTCAACCTCTACTCCGAGCAGTACGTC. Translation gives CASSFNLYSEQYV.